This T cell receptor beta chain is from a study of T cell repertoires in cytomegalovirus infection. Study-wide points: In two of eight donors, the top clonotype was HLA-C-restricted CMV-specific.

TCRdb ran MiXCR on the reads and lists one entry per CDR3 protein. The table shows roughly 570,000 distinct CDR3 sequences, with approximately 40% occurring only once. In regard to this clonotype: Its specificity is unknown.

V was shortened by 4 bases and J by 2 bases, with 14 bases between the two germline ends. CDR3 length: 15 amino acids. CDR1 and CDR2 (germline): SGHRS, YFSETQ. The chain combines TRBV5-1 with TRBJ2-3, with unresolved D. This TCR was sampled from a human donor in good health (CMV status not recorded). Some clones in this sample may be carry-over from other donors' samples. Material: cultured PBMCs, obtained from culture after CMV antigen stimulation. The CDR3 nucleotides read TGCGCCAGCAGCCCTGGCCCCTTAAACACAGATACGCAGTATTTT. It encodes CASSPGPLNTDTQYF.